This TCR beta chain was observed in a study of blood T cell repertoires in COVID-19. This clone was seen more than once but under ten times. Measured with immunoSEQ multiplex PCR; TCRdb has only the in-frame clones, and not every one. This sample has 200,000 to 300,000 clones, with 84% found just once. The junction had 2 bases not matched to a gene; V was cut back by 2 bases and J by 4 bases. Germline V gives CDR1 MRHNA, CDR2 SNTAGT. The CDR3 consists of 14 residues. Material for sequencing was peripheral blood. This sequence joins TRBV6-4 and TRBJ2-3, with TRBD1 identical over 8 bases. This TCR was recovered from a man aged 60 to 69 with acute or convalescent COVID-19. The CDR3 region has the DNA TGTGCCAGCAGTGACGGGACAGGATCAGATACGCAGTATTTT. It specifies CASSDGTGSDTQYF.